This T cell receptor (beta chain) was profiled in a study of CD8 T cells in Susac syndrome. RNA, at roughly 0.5 to 1 ug, was reverse transcribed with random hexamers. TCRdb analysed the immunoSEQ multiplex PCR reads with MiXCR anew, one entry per CDR3 protein. The sample lists approximately 210,000 distinct CDR3 sequences, about 96% seen once, with 0.095% in the top ten. Specimen: CD4+ T cells from PBMCs. The receptor was derived from a human donor with multiple sclerosis.

As DNA, the CDR3 is TGTGCCAGCAGCCATCCCCTATCCCGGGACAGGGGGCCCAATCAGCCCCAGCATTTT. It encodes CASSHPLSRDRGPNQPQHF. This chain uses TRBV7-3 with TRBJ1-5; 12 nucleotides align to TRBD1. The CDR3 contains 19 residues. From germline, CDR1 is SGHTA and CDR2 FQGTGA. After removal of 5 bases from V and 3 bases from J, the junction contained 14 bases not matched to a gene.